Below, 30 T cell receptor beta chains from the same sample are listed, as sequenced in a study of blood T cell repertoires in COVID-19. TCRdb's table, derived via immunoSEQ multiplex PCR, lists solely in-frame clones and lacks some. The top ten clones hold more than 1% of a sample with some 90,000 clones, approximately 86% of them seen once. The specimen sequenced was peripheral blood. Every receptor here comes from a man of 80 years or more with active or convalescent COVID-19.

This clone was detected only once. This chain joins TRBV28 and TRBJ2-1; possible D gene TRBD1, 5 bases. From germline, CDR1 is MDHEN and CDR2 SYDVKM. Trimming removed 3 bases from V and 2 bases from J, with 8 bases in between. CDR3 size: 14 residues. CDR3 in amino acids: CASSFQGAYNEQFF. CDR3 nucleotide sequence: TGTGCCAGCAGTTTTCAAGGGGCCTACAATGAGCAGTTCTTC.

J is TRBJ2-7 and V is TRBV15, with 13 nucleotides matching TRBD2. After removal of 2 bases from V and 7 bases from J, the junction contained 11 bases not matched to a gene. CDR1 and CDR2 from the germline V gene are LNHNV and YYDKDF (reference sequence). This CDR3 is built from 17 residues. CDR3 DNA: TGTGCCACCAGCAGAAATCCAGGACTAGCGGGAGTATATGAGCAGTACTTC. Residues: CATSRNPGLAGVYEQYF.

The chain links TRBV7-6 to TRBJ2-1; D perhaps matches TRBD1 (7 bases). CDR3 length: 18 amino acids. Germline CDR1 and CDR2: SGHVS and FNYEAQ. V was clipped by 1 base and J by 5 bases, with 21 bases between them. This CDR3 is CASSLGIGGGIGNNEQFF. The DNA for the CDR3 is TGTGCCAGCAGCTTAGGAATAGGGGGCGGGATAGGGAACAATGAGCAGTTCTTC.

The rearrangement joins TRBV11-2 to TRBJ2-5; maybe TRBD2 (5 bases). V shed 2 bases and J shed 5 bases, with 18 bases lying between them. Germline lookup yields CDR1 SGHAT and CDR2 FQNNGV. The CDR3 totals 16 residues. CDR3 sequence: CASSLSMSGPRETQYF. The CDR3 region has the DNA TGTGCCAGCAGCTTATCAATGAGCGGCCCGAGGGAGACCCAGTACTTC.

This clone was counted a few times. The rearrangement links TRBV19 to TRBJ1-5; D call uncertain. Trimming stripped 4 bases from V and 1 base from J, with 8 bases between. Germline values: CDR1 LNHDA, CDR2 SQIVND (reference sequence). The CDR3 is 14 residues long. The CDR3 protein is CASSRGGSNQPQHF. The CDR3, as DNA: TGTGCCAGTAGTAGGGGAGGGAGCAATCAGCCCCAGCATTTT.

The gene calls are TRBV18 and TRBJ2-5; D is ambiguous. Germline CDR1 reads KGHSH; CDR2 reads LQKENI. Trimming left V 2 bases short and J 3 bases short, with 7 bases between. CDR3 size: 13 residues. CDR3 protein: CASSPVPEETQYF. CDR3 bases: TGTGCCAGCTCACCAGTCCCCGAAGAGACCCAGTACTTC.

V usage is TRBV4-2 and J usage is TRBJ1-6, with unresolved D. Germline lookup yields CDR1 LGHNA and CDR2 YNFKEQ. This CDR3 contains 13 residues. The ends were cut back, 5 bases at V and 7 bases at J, with 9 bases in the middle. The DNA of the CDR3 is TGTGCCAGCAGCGAGGCGCGGAATTCACCCCTCCACTTT. It encodes CASSEARNSPLHF.

V gene TRBV13 combines with J gene TRBJ2-7; 9 nucleotides match TRBD1. V shed 0 bases and J 1 base; nucleotides not matched to a gene: 1. This CDR3 has 15 residues. Germline V gene data show CDR1 as PRHDT and CDR2 as FYEKMQ (reference sequence). CDR3 loop: CASSLGDRGSYEQYF. The CDR3 DNA follows: TGTGCCAGCAGCTTAGGCGACAGGGGGTCCTACGAGCAGTACTTC. The variable domain in full, with the rest retrieved from reference TRBV13 and TRBJ2-7, is AAGVIQSPRHLIKEKRETATLKCYPIPRHDTVYWYQQGPGQDPQFLISFYEKMQSDKGSIPDRFSAQQFSDYHSELNMSSLELGDSALYFCASSLGDRGSYEQYFGPGTRLTVT.

The J gene is TRBJ1-5, the V gene TRBV6-2 or TRBV6-3; D remains ambiguous. Germline lookup yields CDR1 MNHEY and CDR2 SVGEGT. The CDR3 runs 14 residues. V was clipped by 5 bases and J by 3 bases, with 11 bases between them. CDR3 bases: TGTGCCAGCAGTCGAACAGTACTCAATCAGCCCCAGCATTTT. Translating gives CASSRTVLNQPQHF.

This clone showed up just a few times. The chain links TRBV7-2 to TRBJ2-1; 12 bases are shared with TRBD1. The trim removed 5 bases at V and 7 bases at J, leaving 6 bases unmatched. Germline assignment: CDR1 SGHTA and CDR2 FQGNSA. This CDR3 region has 15 residues. DNA for the CDR3: TGTGCCAGCAGCCGCCCGGGACAGGGGGCTAATGAGCAGTTCTTC. As protein: CASSRPGQGANEQFF.

The chain joins TRBV4-3 to TRBJ1-2; D call uncertain. In germline, CDR1 is LGHNA, CDR2 YSLEER. Trimming pared 4 bases from V and 10 bases from J, leaving 16 bases between. The CDR3 is made up of 13 amino acids. CDR3 loop: CASSLNPQEAYTF. The CDR3 nucleotides are TGCGCCAGCAGCCTAAATCCTCAGGAGGCCTACACCTTC.

The V gene is TRBV19, the J gene TRBJ1-5, with 10 bases aligning to TRBD1. This CDR3 is 12 amino acids long. The ends lost 9 bases at V and 4 bases at J; junction bases unmatched: 0. Germline lookup yields CDR1 LNHDA and CDR2 SQIVND (reference sequence). CDR3 DNA: TGTGCCAGGGGACAGGGGAATCAGCCCCAGCATTTT. Translating it yields CARGQGNQPQHF.

The chain couples TRBV5-8 to TRBJ1-5; 7 bases are shared with TRBD1. With 4 bases clipped from V and 1 base from J, the junction kept 17 bases outside the gene matches. Per germline, CDR1 SGHTS and CDR2 YDEGEE. There are 19 residues in the CDR3. The CDR3 bases are TGTGCCAGCAGCCTTCGGGTGACAGGGCCCCCAGGGAGCAATCAGCCCCAGCATTTT. This encodes CASSLRVTGPPGSNQPQHF. Full variable domain (missing parts from reference TRBV5-8 and TRBJ1-5): EAGVTQSPTHLIKTRGQQATLRCSPISGHTSVYWYQQALGLGLQFLLWYDEGEERNRGNFPPRFSGRQFPNYSSELNVNALELEDSALYLCASSLRVTGPPGSNQPQHFGDGTRLSIL.

The rearrangement links TRBV2 to TRBJ2-7; possibly TRBD2 for D (7 bases). Germline CDR1 and CDR2: SNHLY and FYNNEI. This CDR3 comprises 17 residues. The V and J ends lost 1 base and 2 bases respectively, with 18 bases between them. CDR3 loop: CASSEDRGRERAYEQYF. CDR3 nucleotides: TGTGCCAGCAGTGAAGATCGGGGGCGGGAGAGGGCCTACGAGCAGTACTTC.

This clone was observed a single time. This chain uses TRBV3-1 (or the pseudogene TRBV3-2) with TRBJ1-4, with D possibly being TRBD1 (5 bases). Looked up from germline, CDR1 is LGHDT and CDR2 is YNNKEL (reference sequence). V was cut by 4 bases and J by 10 bases, with 13 bases left in between. The CDR3 has 13 amino acids. The chain's CDR3 is CASSRGGEGKLFF. In nucleotides, the CDR3 is TGTGCCAGCAGCCGGGGAGGGGAGGGAAAACTGTTTTTT.

This clone was seen a single time. This chain's CDR3 is CASSQVGIIDSGNTIYF. The CDR3 region has the DNA TGCGCCAGCAGCCAAGTCGGGATTATAGACTCTGGAAACACCATATATTTT. The chain recombines TRBV4-3 with TRBJ1-3; D remains ambiguous. Germline CDR1 reads LGHNA; CDR2 reads YSLEER. The CDR3 contains 17 residues. With 1 base removed from V and 0 bases from J, the gap between germline ends came to 13 bases.

The gene calls are TRBV28 and TRBJ2-7; D not certain. Per germline, CDR1 MDHEN and CDR2 SYDVKM. The CDR3 consists of 11 residues. The V gene lost 6 bases and the J gene lost 2 bases, with 5 bases spanning the gap. CDR3 in DNA: TGTGCCAGCAGCCGAGCCTACGAGCAGTACTTC. Protein product: CASSRAYEQYF.

The chain has TRBV18 and TRBJ2-7, with D possibly being TRBD1 (5 bases). V was cut by 3 bases and J by 3 bases, with 15 bases left in between. The CDR3 is 15 amino acids. Germline CDR1 reads KGHSH; CDR2 reads LQKENI. The CDR3 DNA sequence: TGTGCCAGCTCACCCGGGCCCAGGGAAGTCTACGAGCAGTACTTC. Protein: CASSPGPREVYEQYF. Using reference TRBV18 and TRBJ2-7 for the parts outside the CDR3, the full variable domain is NAGVMQNPRHLVRRRGQEARLRCSPMKGHSHVYWYRQLPEEGLKFMVYLQKENIIDESGMPKERFSAEFPKEGPSILRIQQVVRGDSAAYFCASSPGPREVYEQYFGPGTRLTVT.

The chain is built from TRBV10-3 and TRBJ2-7; D may be TRBD2 (6 bases). CDR1 is ENHRY, CDR2 SYGVKD, per germline. V lost 0 bases to trimming and J lost 2 bases, with 11 bases between them. The CDR3 loop spans 15 amino acids. The DNA for the CDR3 is TGTGCCATCAGTGAGTCTTTGACTAGAACCTACGAGCAGTACTTC. Its protein product is CAISESLTRTYEQYF.

The chain links TRBV3-1 (or the pseudogene TRBV3-2) to TRBJ2-3, with 10 bases that match TRBD1. The trim removed 6 bases at V and 0 bases at J, leaving 9 bases unmatched. Germline lookup yields CDR1 LGHDT and CDR2 YNNKEL (reference sequence). This CDR3 spans 17 amino acids. CDR3 region: CASSRRQGAGSTDTQYF. CDR3 nucleotides: TGTGCCAGCAGTCGAAGACAGGGGGCGGGTAGCACAGATACGCAGTATTTT.

The J gene is TRBJ2-5, the V gene TRBV30, with a weak D call TRBD2 (6 bases). The CDR3 covers 12 residues. Germline V gene data show CDR1 as GTSNPN and CDR2 as SVGIG (reference sequence). The V and J ends lost 8 bases and 5 bases respectively, with 15 bases between them. The CDR3 DNA reads TGTGCCGGCCGGAGGGGTTGGGAGACCCAGTACTTC. It specifies CAGRRGWETQYF.

V gene TRBV9 combines with J gene TRBJ2-2; the D gene is possibly TRBD2 (5 bases). Looked up from germline, CDR1 is SGDLS and CDR2 is YYNGEE. This CDR3 region has 14 residues. V lost 3 bases and J 3 bases, leaving 9 bases between the germline ends. The chain's CDR3 is CASSAGGYTGELFF. CDR3 nucleotides: TGTGCCAGCAGCGCCGGAGGATACACCGGGGAGCTGTTTTTT.

V and J are TRBV4-1 and TRBJ2-6; D is unresolved. Germline values: CDR1 MGHRA, CDR2 YSYEKL. V lost 0 bases and J 2 bases, leaving 8 bases between the germline ends. The CDR3 is made up of 16 amino acids. The CDR3 DNA follows: TGCGCCAGCAGCCAAGATCTAAGTCCTGGGGCCAACGTCCTGACTTTC. It yields the protein CASSQDLSPGANVLTF.

The chain carries TRBV6-2 or TRBV6-3 and TRBJ2-1; tentatively, D is TRBD1 (5 bases). This CDR3 spans 16 amino acids. Germline-derived CDR1 and CDR2 are MNHEY and SVGEGT. Trimming stripped 2 bases from V and 7 bases from J, with 18 bases between. CDR3 coding DNA: TGTGCCAGCAGTTACCCAATCAGACAGTTACAGAATGAGCAGTTCTTC. This sequence encodes CASSYPIRQLQNEQFF.

V is TRBV7-2 and J is TRBJ2-4, with D maybe TRBD2 (5 bases). Germline V gene sequence: CDR1 SGHTA, CDR2 FQGNSA. The CDR3 is 16 residues long. The germline V and J ends were trimmed by 5 bases and 2 bases, with 16 bases remaining between them. As DNA, the CDR3 is TGTGCCAGCAGCCCCCCCGGGGTGGCGACCAAAAACATTCAGTACTTC. The encoded protein is CASSPPGVATKNIQYF.

J is TRBJ1-1 and V is TRBV19; 10 bases fit TRBD1. The CDR3 runs 16 residues. J was trimmed by 0 bases and V by 6 bases; bases with no gene match: 7. Germline-derived CDR1 and CDR2 are LNHDA and SQIVND (reference sequence). CDR3 nucleotide sequence: TGTGCCAGTAGAGTCTGGGGACAGGGGATGAACACTGAAGCTTTCTTT. As protein: CASRVWGQGMNTEAFF.

This chain joins TRBV7-6 and TRBJ2-7; 9 positions match TRBD1. The CDR3 has 16 amino acids. Germline-derived CDR1 and CDR2 are SGHVS and FNYEAQ. J gave up 7 bases and V 4 bases, and 14 bases lay outside the gene matches. CDR3: CASSYQTGTGSGEQYF. The CDR3 bases are TGTGCCAGCAGCTATCAGACCGGGACAGGGTCGGGGGAGCAGTACTTC.

This clone occurred a few times. V usage is TRBV30 and J usage is TRBJ1-2; TRBD1 matches 8 bases. V dropped 3 bases and J dropped 8; count of bases not matched to a gene: 8. Germline V CDR1 and CDR2: GTSNPN, SVGIG (reference sequence). The CDR3 has 13 amino acids. The CDR3, as DNA: TGTGCCTGGAGAATGGGGACAGGTGGAGGCTACACCTTC. This translates into CAWRMGTGGGYTF.

The chain recombines TRBV4-1 with TRBJ2-1; 11 bases are a match to TRBD2. The CDR3 is 17 residues long. Germline V CDR1 and CDR2: MGHRA, YSYEKL. J gave up 4 bases and V 5 bases, and 10 bases lay outside the gene matches. In DNA form, the CDR3 reads TGCGCCAGCAGCATTTCCCCCACTAGCGGGAGATACAATGAGCAGTTCTTC. Amino acids: CASSISPTSGRYNEQFF.

The chain recombines TRBV5-8 with TRBJ2-3; 7 nucleotides line up with TRBD2. Germline CDR1 is SGHTS and CDR2 is YDEGEE. Losses at the gene ends were 2 bases for V and 3 bases for J; bases not matched to a gene: 6. This CDR3 contains 15 residues. The CDR3: CASSFAGADTDTQYF. CDR3 sequence (DNA): TGTGCCAGCAGCTTTGCGGGAGCTGATACAGATACGCAGTATTTT.